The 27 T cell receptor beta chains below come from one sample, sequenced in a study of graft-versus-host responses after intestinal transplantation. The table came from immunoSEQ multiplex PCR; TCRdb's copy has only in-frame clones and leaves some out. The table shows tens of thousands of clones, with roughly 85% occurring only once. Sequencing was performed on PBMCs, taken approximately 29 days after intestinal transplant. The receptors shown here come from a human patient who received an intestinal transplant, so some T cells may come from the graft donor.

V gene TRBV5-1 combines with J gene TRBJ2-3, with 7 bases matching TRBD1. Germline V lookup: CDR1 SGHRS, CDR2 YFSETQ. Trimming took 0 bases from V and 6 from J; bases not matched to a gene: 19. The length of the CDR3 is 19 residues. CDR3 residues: CASSLAEWDRTLRFDTQYF. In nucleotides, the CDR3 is TGCGCCAGCAGCTTGGCCGAATGGGACAGAACCCTACGCTTTGATACGCAGTATTTT. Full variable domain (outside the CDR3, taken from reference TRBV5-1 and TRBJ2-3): KAGVTQTPRYLIKTRGQQVTLSCSPISGHRSVSWYQQTPGQGLQFLFEYFSETQRNKGNFPGRFSGRQFSNSRSEMNVSTLELGDSALYLCASSLAEWDRTLRFDTQYFGPGTRLTVL.

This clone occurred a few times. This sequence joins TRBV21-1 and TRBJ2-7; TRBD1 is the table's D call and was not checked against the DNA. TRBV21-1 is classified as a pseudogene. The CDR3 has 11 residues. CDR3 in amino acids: CASSKGQEQYF. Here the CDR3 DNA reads TGTGCCAGCAGCAAAGGGCAGGAGCAGTACTTC.

The CDR3 protein is CASSMVSYNEQFF. The DNA of the CDR3 is TGTGCCAGTAGTATGGTTTCCTACAATGAGCAGTTCTTC. This chain uses TRBV19 with TRBJ2-1, with D hard to call. Trimming removed 3 bases at V and 1 base at J, with 4 bases between. Germline V gene data show CDR1 as LNHDA and CDR2 as SQIVND (reference sequence). The CDR3 is 13 residues long.

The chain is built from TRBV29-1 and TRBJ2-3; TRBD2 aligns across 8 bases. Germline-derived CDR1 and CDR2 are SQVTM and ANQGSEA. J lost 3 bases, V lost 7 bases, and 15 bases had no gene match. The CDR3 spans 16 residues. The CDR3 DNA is TGCAGCGCCCCGGTAGGGACTAGTACTAGGACAGATACGCAGTATTTT. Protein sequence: CSAPVGTSTRTDTQYF.

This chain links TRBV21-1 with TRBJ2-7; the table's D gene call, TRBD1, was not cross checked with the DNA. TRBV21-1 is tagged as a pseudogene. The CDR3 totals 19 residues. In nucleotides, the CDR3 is TGTGCCAGCAGCAAAGGCCTGGCATCCTACAGGGCCCCTCCTAACGAGCAGTACTTC. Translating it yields CASSKGLASYRAPPNEQYF.

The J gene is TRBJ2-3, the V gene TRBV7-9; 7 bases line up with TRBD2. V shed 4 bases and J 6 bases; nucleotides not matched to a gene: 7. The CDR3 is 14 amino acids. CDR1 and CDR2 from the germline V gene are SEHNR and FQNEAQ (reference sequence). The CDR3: CASSSGTTWDTQYF. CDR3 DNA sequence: TGTGCCAGCAGCTCAGGGACTACGTGGGATACGCAGTATTTT.

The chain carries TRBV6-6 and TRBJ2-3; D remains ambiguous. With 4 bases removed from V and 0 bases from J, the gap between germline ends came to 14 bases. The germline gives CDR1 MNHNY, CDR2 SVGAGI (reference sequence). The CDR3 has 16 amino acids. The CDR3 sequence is CASSSILQASTDTQYF. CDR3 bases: TGTGCCAGCAGTTCCATACTTCAGGCTAGCACAGATACGCAGTATTTT.

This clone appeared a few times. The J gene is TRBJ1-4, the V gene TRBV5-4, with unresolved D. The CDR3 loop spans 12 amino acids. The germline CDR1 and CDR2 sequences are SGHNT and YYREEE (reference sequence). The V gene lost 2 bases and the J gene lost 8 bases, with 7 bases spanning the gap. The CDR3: CASSFLGEKLFF. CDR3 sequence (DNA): TGTGCCAGCAGCTTTTTGGGCGAAAAACTGTTTTTT.

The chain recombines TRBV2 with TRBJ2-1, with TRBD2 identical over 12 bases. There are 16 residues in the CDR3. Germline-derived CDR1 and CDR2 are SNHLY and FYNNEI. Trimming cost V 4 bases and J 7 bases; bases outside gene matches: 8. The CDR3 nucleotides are TGTGCCAGCAGTGGCCTAGCGGGAGGGCCTTATAATGAGCAGTTCTTC. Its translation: CASSGLAGGPYNEQFF.

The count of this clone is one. CDR3 DNA: TGTGCAAGTCGCTTCGGGCCGAACACCGGGGAGCTGTTTTTT. It specifies CASRFGPNTGELFF. The gene calls are TRBV12-2 and TRBJ2-2. TRBV12-2 is a pseudogene. The CDR3 extends over 14 amino acids.

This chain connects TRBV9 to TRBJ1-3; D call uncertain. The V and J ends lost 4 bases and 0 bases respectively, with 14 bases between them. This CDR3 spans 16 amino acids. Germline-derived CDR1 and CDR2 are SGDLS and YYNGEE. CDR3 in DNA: TGTGCCAGCAGCCTTTCTTCCCAGAGCTCTGGAAACACCATATATTTT. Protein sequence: CASSLSSQSSGNTIYF.

CDR3 nucleotides: TGTGCCAGCAGTGACAGTCTAGAGACCCAGTACTTC. Encoded protein: CASSDSLETQYF. The chain has TRBV2 and TRBJ2-5; D unclear. Germline CDR1 is SNHLY and CDR2 is FYNNEI. The ends were cut back, 3 bases at V and 4 bases at J, with 6 bases in the middle. CDR3 length: 12 amino acids.

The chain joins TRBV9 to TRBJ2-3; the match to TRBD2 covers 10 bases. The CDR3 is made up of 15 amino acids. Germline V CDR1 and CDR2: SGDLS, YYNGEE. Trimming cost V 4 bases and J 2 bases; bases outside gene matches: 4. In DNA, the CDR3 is TGTGCCAGCAGCCTTAGCGGGGGGCCCACAGATACGCAGTATTTT. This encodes CASSLSGGPTDTQYF.

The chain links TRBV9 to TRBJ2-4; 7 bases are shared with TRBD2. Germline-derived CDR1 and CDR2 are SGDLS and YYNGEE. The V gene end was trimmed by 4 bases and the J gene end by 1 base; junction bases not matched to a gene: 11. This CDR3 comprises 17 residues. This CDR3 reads CASSPDLADAAKNIQYF. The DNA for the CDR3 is TGTGCCAGCAGCCCCGATCTAGCGGATGCGGCCAAAAACATTCAGTACTTC.

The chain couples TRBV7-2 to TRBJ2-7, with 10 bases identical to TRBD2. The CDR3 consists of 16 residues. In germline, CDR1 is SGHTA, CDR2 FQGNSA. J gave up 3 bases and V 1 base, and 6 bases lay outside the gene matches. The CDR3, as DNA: TGTGCCAGCAGCTTAGGGGGACTAGCGTCTTACTACGAGCAGTACTTC. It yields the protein CASSLGGLASYYEQYF. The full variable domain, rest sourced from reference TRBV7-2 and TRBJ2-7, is GAGVSQSPSNKVTEKGKDVELRCDPISGHTALYWYRQSLGQGLEFLIYFQGNSAPDKSGLPSDRFSAERTGGSVSTLTIQRTQQEDSAVYLCASSLGGLASYYEQYFGPGTRLTVT.

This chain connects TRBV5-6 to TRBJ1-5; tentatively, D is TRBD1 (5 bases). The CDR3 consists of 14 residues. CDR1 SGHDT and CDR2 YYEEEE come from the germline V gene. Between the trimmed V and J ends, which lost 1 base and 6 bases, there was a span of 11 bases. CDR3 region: CASSLWAGLQPQHF. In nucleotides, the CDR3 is TGTGCCAGCAGCTTGTGGGCAGGGCTTCAGCCCCAGCATTTT.

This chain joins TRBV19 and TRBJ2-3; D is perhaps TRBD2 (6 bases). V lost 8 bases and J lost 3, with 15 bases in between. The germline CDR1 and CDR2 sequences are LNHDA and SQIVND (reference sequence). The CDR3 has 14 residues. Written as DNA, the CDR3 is TGTGCCAGTTCACGGGAGAGCGTGACAGATACGCAGTATTTT. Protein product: CASSRESVTDTQYF. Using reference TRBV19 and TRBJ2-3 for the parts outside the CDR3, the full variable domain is DGGITQSPKYLFRKEGQNVTLSCEQNLNHDAMYWYRQDPGQGLRLIYYSQIVNDFQKGDIAEGYSVSREKKESFPLTVTSAQKNPTAFYLCASSRESVTDTQYFGPGTRLTVL.

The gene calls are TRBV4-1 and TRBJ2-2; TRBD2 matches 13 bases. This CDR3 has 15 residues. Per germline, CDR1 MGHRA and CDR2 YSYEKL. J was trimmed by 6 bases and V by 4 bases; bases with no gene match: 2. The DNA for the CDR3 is TGCGCCAGCAGCCCAACTAGCGGGAGGGCCGGGGAGCTGTTTTTT. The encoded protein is CASSPTSGRAGELFF.

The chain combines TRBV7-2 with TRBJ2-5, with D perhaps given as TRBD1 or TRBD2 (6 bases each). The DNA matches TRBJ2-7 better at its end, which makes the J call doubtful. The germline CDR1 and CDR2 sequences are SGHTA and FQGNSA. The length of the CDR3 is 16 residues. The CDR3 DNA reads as TGTGCCAGCAGCCTTATCGGTGAGGGGGGTTACTACGAGCAGTACTTC. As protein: CASSLIGEGGYYEQYF.

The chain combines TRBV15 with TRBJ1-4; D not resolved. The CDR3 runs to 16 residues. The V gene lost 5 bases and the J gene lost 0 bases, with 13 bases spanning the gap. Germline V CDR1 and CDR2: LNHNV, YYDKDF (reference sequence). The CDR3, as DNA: TGTGCCACCAGCGATGGGGTGATCGCAACTAATGAAAAACTGTTTTTT. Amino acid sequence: CATSDGVIATNEKLFF.

The CDR3 protein is CASSPLAGQDSNQPQHF. As DNA, the CDR3 is TGCGCCAGCAGCCCGTTGGCGGGACAGGATAGCAATCAGCCCCAGCATTTT. The chain has TRBV4-1 and TRBJ1-5, with 8 positions matching TRBD1. CDR3 size: 17 residues. Losses at the gene ends were 4 bases for V and 0 bases for J; bases not matched to a gene: 8. Germline assignment: CDR1 MGHRA and CDR2 YSYEKL.

DNA of the CDR3: TGCAGCGCCCAAGGGGACCCGACGAACACCGGGGAGCTGTTTTTT. Translated, it gives CSAQGDPTNTGELFF. The V and J genes are TRBV29-1 and TRBJ2-2; either TRBD1 or TRBD2 may supply D (5 bases each). CDR1 is SQVTM and CDR2 is ANQGSEA in the germline V gene. The CDR3 length is 15 residues. Trimming pared 7 bases from V and 0 bases from J, leaving 15 bases between.

The CDR3, as DNA: TGTGCCAGCAGCCGGGACCCTGGACAAGAGACCCAGTACTTC. Translation gives CASSRDPGQETQYF. The chain couples TRBV5-4 to TRBJ2-5; the D gene could be TRBD1 or TRBD2 (5 bases each). The CDR3 totals 14 residues. The germline V gene encodes CDR1 SGHNT and CDR2 YYREEE (reference sequence). Trimming removed 4 bases from V and 2 bases from J, with 12 bases in between.

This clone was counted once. In DNA, the CDR3 is TGCGCCAGCAGTCATCCCTTGTTCGGGACTAGCGGCTACTACAATGAGCAGTTCTTC. Protein product: CASSHPLFGTSGYYNEQFF. The chain uses TRBV23-1 and TRBJ2-1; 11 nucleotides agree with TRBD2. TRBV23-1 is assigned to the ORF class and has an uncertain function. This CDR3 contains 19 residues. The junction had 13 bases not matched to a gene; V was cut back by 3 bases and J by 3 bases.

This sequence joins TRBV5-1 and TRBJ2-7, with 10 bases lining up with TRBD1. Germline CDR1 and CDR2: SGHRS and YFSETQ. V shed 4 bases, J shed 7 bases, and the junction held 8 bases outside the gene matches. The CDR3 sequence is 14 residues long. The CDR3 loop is CASSQTGTGEEQYF. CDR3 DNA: TGCGCCAGCAGCCAGACTGGGACAGGGGAAGAGCAGTACTTC.

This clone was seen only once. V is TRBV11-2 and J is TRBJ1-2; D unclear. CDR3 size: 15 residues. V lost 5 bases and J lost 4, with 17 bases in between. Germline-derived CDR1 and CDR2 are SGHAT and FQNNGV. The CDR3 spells CASSTQPGWGYGYTF. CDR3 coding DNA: TGTGCCAGCAGCACCCAGCCGGGCTGGGGCTATGGCTACACCTTC.

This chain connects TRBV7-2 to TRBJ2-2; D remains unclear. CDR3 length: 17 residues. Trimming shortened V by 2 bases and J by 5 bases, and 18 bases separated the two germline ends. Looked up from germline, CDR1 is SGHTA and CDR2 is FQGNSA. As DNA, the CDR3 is TGTGCCAGCAGCTTAAATAGTCGGTCTTCTCGGACCGGGGAGCTGTTTTTT. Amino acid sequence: CASSLNSRSSRTGELFF.